This is a list of T cell receptor beta chains from one sample in a study of blood T cell repertoires in COVID-19. The assay was immunoSEQ multiplex PCR, and TCRdb's table has in-frame clones only and misses some. The profile covers under 150,000 clones, with 65% to 90% appearing a single time and approximately 10% taken by the ten largest. The sequencing input was peripheral blood. All receptors derive from a man older than 75 with acute or convalescent COVID-19. Both conserved end residues are part of each CDR3. The order of the fields is V gene, J gene, D gene, CDR3 protein, CDR3 DNA. The D gene is left open where the match is weak.

TRBV11-2	TRBJ1-2	TRBD1	CASSPWDRGGYTF	TGTGCCAGCAGCCCCTGGGACAGGGGCGGCTACACCTTC
TRBV3-1/TRBV3-2	TRBJ2-7	NA	CASTSWQEEGEQYF	TGTGCCAGCACCTCGTGGCAGGAGGAGGGTGAGCAGTACTTC
TRBV2	TRBJ1-5	NA	CASSEEQINQPQHF	TGTGCCAGCAGTGAAGAACAGATTAATCAGCCCCAGCATTTT
TRBV5-4	TRBJ2-1	TRBD2	CASSTGTSGGVVNEQFF	TGTGCCAGCAGCACCGGGACTAGCGGGGGGGTGGTCAATGAGCAGTTCTTC
TRBV9	TRBJ1-2	NA	CASSPTGTTPNYGYTF	TGTGCCAGCAGCCCGACCGGGACAACACCCAACTATGGCTACACCTTC
TRBV5-6	TRBJ2-1	NA	CASSLTGNEQFF	TGTGCCAGCAGTCTAACCGGCAATGAGCAGTTCTTC
TRBV3-1/TRBV3-2	TRBJ1-5	NA	CASSQEKGRNQPQHF	TGTGCCAGCAGCCAAGAAAAGGGGCGAAATCAGCCCCAGCATTTT
TRBV2	TRBJ2-6	NA	CATAGSGANVLTF	TGTGCCACCGCGGGCTCTGGGGCCAACGTCCTGACTTTC
TRBV2	TRBJ1-2	NA	CASSEVGGGQGGYTF	TGTGCCAGCAGTGAAGTAGGGGGGGGTCAAGGAGGCTACACCTTC
TRBV29-1	TRBJ1-2	TRBD1	CSVDQGQGGYYGYTF	TGCAGCGTTGACCAAGGACAGGGTGGGTACTATGGCTACACCTTC
TRBV5-6	TRBJ2-7	TRBD2	CASSRTSGYEQYF	TGTGCCAGCAGCCGGACTAGCGGCTACGAGCAGTACTTC
TRBV19	TRBJ2-3	TRBD1	CASSISQGVLSDTQYF	TGTGCCAGTAGTATAAGTCAGGGGGTGCTCTCAGATACGCAGTATTTT
TRBV3-1/TRBV3-2	TRBJ2-7	NA	CASSPSGVLQFYEQYF	TGTGCCAGCAGCCCCTCCGGGGTTCTTCAGTTCTACGAGCAGTACTTC
TRBV2	TRBJ2-1	NA	CASAPTGTAFGSEQFF	TGTGCCAGCGCGCCGACCGGGACAGCCTTCGGGAGTGAGCAGTTCTTC
TRBV5-1	TRBJ1-1	TRBD1	CASSAQGAGMNTEAFF	TGCGCCAGCAGCGCACAGGGGGCAGGGATGAACACTGAAGCTTTCTTT
TRBV11-2	TRBJ2-2	TRBD2	CASSFSSGRGTGELFF	TGTGCCAGCAGCTTCTCTAGCGGGAGAGGGACCGGGGAGCTGTTTTTT
TRBV10-3	TRBJ1-4	NA	CAISGQGKNEKLFF	TGTGCCATCAGTGGGCAGGGGAAGAATGAAAAACTGTTTTTT
TRBV27	TRBJ1-5	TRBD1	CASRPGTGGNQPQHF	TGTGCCAGCAGACCCGGGACAGGGGGCAATCAGCCCCAGCATTTT